A selection of T cell receptor beta chains follows, all from one sample in a study of long-term antiretroviral therapy in people with HIV. Here immunoSEQ multiplex PCR was the method, and the copy in TCRdb shows in-frame clones only, minus some. The sample carries some 27,000 clones, over 65% recorded once. The starting material was unsorted PBMCs, obtained 4.8 to 5 years after starting antiretroviral therapy. These receptors were collected from a man aged 40-50 years with HIV. Each CDR3 is given with its conserved first and last residue. Each record gives: clone size, D gene, J gene, V gene, CDR3 protein, CDR3 DNA. A D gene is named only where the DNA matches it firmly. Where a row states a size, it is once, few, many or the class of an expanded clone; other rows omit it.

size: -; D: -; J: TRBJ2-1; V: TRBV5-6; CDR3: CASSLGLANNEQFF; DNA: TGTGCCAGCAGCTTGGGGCTAGCGAACAATGAGCAGTTCTTC
size: -; D: -; J: TRBJ2-5; V: TRBV11-3; CDR3: CASSFDSQETQYF; DNA: TGTGCCAGCAGCTTTGACAGCCAAGAGACCCAGTACTTC
size: -; D: TRBD1; J: TRBJ2-7; V: TRBV7-9; CDR3: CASSWPGQGAFFSYEQYF; DNA: TGTGCCAGCAGTTGGCCGGGACAGGGGGCCTTTTTCTCCTACGAGCAGTACTTC
size: -; D: -; J: TRBJ1-4; V: TRBV7-8; CDR3: CASSLGGRSEKLFF; DNA: TGTGCCAGCAGCTTAGGGGGGAGAAGTGAAAAACTGTTTTTT
size: -; D: -; J: TRBJ2-7; V: TRBV7-9; CDR3: CASSSGTISYEQYF; DNA: TGTGCCAGCAGCTCCGGGACCATCTCCTACGAGCAGTACTTC
size: few; D: -; J: TRBJ2-6; V: TRBV2; CDR3: CASSNGKAGANVLTF; DNA: TGTGCCAGCAGTAACGGGAAAGCTGGGGCCAACGTCCTGACTTTC
size: -; D: -; J: TRBJ2-3; V: TRBV7-9; CDR3: CASSLGGLTRTQYF; DNA: TGTGCCAGCAGCTTAGGTGGACTAACCCGTACGCAGTATTTT
size: -; D: -; J: TRBJ2-7; V: TRBV2; CDR3: CASRDPWQGGYEQYF; DNA: TGTGCCAGCAGAGACCCCTGGCAGGGGGGTTACGAGCAGTACTTC
size: -; D: -; J: TRBJ2-7; V: TRBV28; CDR3: CASRPGTLGEQYF; DNA: TGTGCCAGCAGGCCGGGGACTCTCGGCGAGCAGTACTTC
size: -; D: -; J: TRBJ2-1; V: TRBV28; CDR3: CASSLGRDNEQFF; DNA: TGTGCCAGCAGTTTAGGTAGGGACAATGAGCAGTTCTTC
size: -; D: -; J: TRBJ2-5; V: TRBV6-6; CDR3: CASSESGLQETQYF; DNA: TGTGCCAGCAGTGAGAGCGGGCTTCAAGAGACCCAGTACTTC
size: once; D: -; J: TRBJ1-6; V: TRBV25-1; CDR3: CASSQVSNSPLHF; DNA: TGTGCCAGCAGTCAAGTATCTAATTCACCCCTCCACTTT
size: -; D: -; J: TRBJ2-7; V: TRBV6-1; CDR3: CASSVAGAYEQYF; DNA: TGTGCCAGCAGTGTAGCAGGGGCATACGAGCAGTACTTC
size: -; D: TRBD2; J: TRBJ2-7; V: TRBV7-2; CDR3: CASRPTGEGYEQYF; DNA: TGTGCCAGCAGGCCGACGGGGGAGGGGTACGAGCAGTACTTC
size: -; D: TRBD1; J: TRBJ1-4; V: TRBV5-6; CDR3: CASTTGAGGDEKLFF; DNA: TGTGCCAGCACCACCGGGGCAGGGGGGGATGAAAAACTGTTTTTT
size: -; D: -; J: TRBJ2-7; V: TRBV23-1; CDR3: CASSLRRHYEQYF; DNA: TGCGCCAGCAGTCTCCGGCGGCACTACGAGCAGTACTTC
size: -; D: TRBD1; J: TRBJ1-1; V: TRBV6-6; CDR3: CASSRQQGMNTEAFF; DNA: TGTGCCAGCAGTCGTCAACAGGGGATGAACACTGAAGCTTTCTTT
size: -; D: -; J: TRBJ1-1; V: TRBV19; CDR3: CASLPGFDTEAFF; DNA: TGTGCCAGTCTCCCGGGTTTTGACACTGAAGCTTTCTTT
size: -; D: TRBD2; J: TRBJ2-7; V: TRBV5-6; CDR3: CASSTTSGSRHEQYF; DNA: TGTGCCAGCAGCACTACCAGCGGGAGTAGACACGAGCAGTACTTC